This entry lists 4 T cell receptor beta chains sequenced from one sample in a study of identical twins. In TCRdb, the 5' RACE reads were re-called with MiXCR into one record per CDR3 protein. The data show about 530,000 distinct CDR3 sequences, with about 22% seen just once and about 0.48% held by the top ten. This sample also belongs to another study, concerning yellow fever vaccine responses in identical twins.

The sequenced material came from CD4+ T cells sorted from blood. These receptors were collected from a woman aged 18 to 35 in good health.

In its sample, this clonotype was seen a few times. This chain uses TRBV28 with TRBJ2-3, with D possibly TRBD2 on 6 matching bases. Germline values: CDR1 MDHEN, CDR2 SYDVKM. Trimming removed 5 bases from V and 4 bases from J, with 19 bases in between. The CDR3 runs 16 residues. The DNA for the CDR3 is TGTGCCAGCAGTAACCCCTTGCTGGGGGGATCAGATACGCAGTATTTT. Translated: CASSNPLLGGSDTQYF.

There are a few counts of this clonotype. The chain employs TRBV4-1 and TRBJ2-2; TRBD2 might be the D (6 bases). CDR3 length: 16 residues. V was pared by 4 bases and J by 3 bases, with 15 bases between. Germline lookup yields CDR1 MGHRA and CDR2 YSYEKL. CDR3 bases: TGCGCCAGCAGCCCTGGAGGAGGGATGGACACCGGGGAGCTGTTTTTT. Translated, it gives CASSPGGGMDTGELFF.

This clonotype was picked up a small number of times. The chain has TRBV11-2 and TRBJ1-6; 8 bases match TRBD1. CDR1 is SGHAT, CDR2 FQNNGV, per germline. CDR3 length: 15 residues. J lost 10 bases, V lost 5 bases, and 10 bases had no gene match. CDR3 sequence reads: CASSPPRTGRSPLHF. In DNA, the CDR3 is TGTGCCAGCAGCCCTCCCCGGACAGGGAGGTCACCCCTCCACTTT.

The chain carries TRBV6-4 and TRBJ2-1; 8 nucleotides match TRBD2. V was clipped by 4 bases and J by 2 bases; unmatched bases: 10. The CDR3 has 17 residues. Germline loops: CDR1 MRHNA, CDR2 SNTAGT. CDR3 loop: CASSGELAVRAYNEQFF. CDR3 nucleotide sequence: TGTGCCAGCAGTGGCGAACTAGCGGTAAGGGCCTACAATGAGCAGTTCTTC.